The 8 T cell receptor beta chains presented below share a single source sample, sequenced in a study of shared clonotypes between healthy human individuals. Here immunoSEQ multiplex PCR was the method, and the copy in TCRdb shows in-frame clones only, minus some. Of millions of clones listed, just over 90% are singletons. Material for sequencing was naive CD4+ T cells sorted from blood. Subset: CD45RA+ positively selected. Receptor source: a man between 18 and 35 years old in good health.

The chain couples TRBV5-1 to TRBJ1-5; 9 nucleotides agree with TRBD1. V lost 4 bases, J lost 4 bases, and 6 bases stayed unmatched. This CDR3 is 15 amino acids long. CDR1 and CDR2 (germline): SGHRS, YFSETQ. CDR3 protein: CASSTTGGANQPQHF. The CDR3 DNA reads TGCGCCAGCAGCACCACAGGGGGCGCAAATCAGCCCCAGCATTTT.

The chain combines TRBV19 with TRBJ2-7, with 7 bases identical to TRBD2. CDR1 is LNHDA, CDR2 SQIVND, per germline (reference sequence). The CDR3 loop spans 13 amino acids. The J segment lost 7 bases and the V segment lost 8 bases, leaving 11 bases of the junction unmatched. Here the CDR3 DNA reads TGTGCCAGTGGCGGGACTATGCGGCGGGAGCAGTACTTC. Protein sequence: CASGGTMRREQYF.

The chain combines TRBV25-1 with TRBJ1-6; D unclear. V gave up 11 bases and J gave up 0 bases, with 11 bases separating them. In germline, CDR1 is MGHDK, CDR2 SYGVNS. The CDR3 extends over 14 amino acids. The CDR3 here is CAHAGSSYNSPLHF. CDR3 nucleotides: TGTGCCCACGCAGGAAGCTCCTATAATTCACCCCTCCACTTT.

The chain uses TRBV6-5 and TRBJ2-1; 8 nucleotides align to TRBD2. Germline lookup yields CDR1 MNHEY and CDR2 SVGAGI. After removal of 8 bases from V and 6 bases from J, the junction contained 9 bases not matched to a gene. The CDR3 totals 14 residues. The CDR3 bases are TGTGCCAGCGGGGCGGGGGGCAGTATCAATGAGCAGTTCTTC. Translated, it gives CASGAGGSINEQFF.

This clone was picked up one time. The V call is TRBV7-2, the J call TRBJ1-3; D may be TRBD1 (6 bases). V was shortened by 5 bases and J by 0 bases, with 11 bases between the two germline ends. The CDR3 spans 15 residues. Germline-derived CDR1 and CDR2 are SGHTA and FQGNSA. The CDR3 DNA reads as TGTGCCAGCAGCCTAACAGGGCCCTCTGGAAACACCATATATTTT. It translates to CASSLTGPSGNTIYF.

V is TRBV7-9 and J is TRBJ1-4; D is unresolved. The CDR3 consists of 13 residues. V was pared by 2 bases and J by 5 bases, with 6 bases between. The germline V gene encodes CDR1 SEHNR and CDR2 FQNEAQ (reference sequence). The CDR3 region is CASSLYPNEKLFF. For the CDR3, the DNA is TGTGCCAGCAGCTTATACCCCAATGAAAAACTGTTTTTT.

V usage is TRBV5-4 and J usage is TRBJ2-5; TRBD1 is a possible D gene (6 bases). CDR1 and CDR2 (germline): SGHNT, YYREEE (reference sequence). The V and J ends lost 0 bases and 2 bases respectively, with 11 bases between them. The CDR3 is 15 amino acids. The CDR3 sequence: CASSLASRGQETQYF. The CDR3 nucleotides are TGTGCCAGCAGCTTGGCCTCAAGGGGGCAAGAGACCCAGTACTTC.

The chain recombines TRBV5-1 with TRBJ1-1; TRBD1 is a possible D gene (5 bases). Germline CDR1 is SGHRS and CDR2 is YFSETQ. The V end lost 0 bases, the J end lost 1 base, and 13 bases lay between the germline ends. This CDR3 has 16 residues. The CDR3: CASSLERGGGNTEAFF. CDR3 DNA: TGCGCCAGCAGCTTGGAGCGGGGTGGGGGGAACACTGAAGCTTTCTTT.